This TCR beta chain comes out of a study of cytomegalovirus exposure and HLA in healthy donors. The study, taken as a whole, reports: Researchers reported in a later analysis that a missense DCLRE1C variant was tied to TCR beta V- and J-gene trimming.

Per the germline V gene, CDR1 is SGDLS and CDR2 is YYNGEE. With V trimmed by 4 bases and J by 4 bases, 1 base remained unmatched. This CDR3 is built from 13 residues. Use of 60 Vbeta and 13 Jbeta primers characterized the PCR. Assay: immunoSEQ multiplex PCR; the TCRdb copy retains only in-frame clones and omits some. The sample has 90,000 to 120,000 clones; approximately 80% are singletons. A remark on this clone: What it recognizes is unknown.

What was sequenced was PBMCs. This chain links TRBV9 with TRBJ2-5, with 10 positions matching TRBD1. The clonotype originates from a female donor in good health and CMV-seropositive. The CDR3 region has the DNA TGTGCCAGCAGCAGACAGGGGGCAGAGACCCAGTACTTC. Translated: CASSRQGAETQYF.